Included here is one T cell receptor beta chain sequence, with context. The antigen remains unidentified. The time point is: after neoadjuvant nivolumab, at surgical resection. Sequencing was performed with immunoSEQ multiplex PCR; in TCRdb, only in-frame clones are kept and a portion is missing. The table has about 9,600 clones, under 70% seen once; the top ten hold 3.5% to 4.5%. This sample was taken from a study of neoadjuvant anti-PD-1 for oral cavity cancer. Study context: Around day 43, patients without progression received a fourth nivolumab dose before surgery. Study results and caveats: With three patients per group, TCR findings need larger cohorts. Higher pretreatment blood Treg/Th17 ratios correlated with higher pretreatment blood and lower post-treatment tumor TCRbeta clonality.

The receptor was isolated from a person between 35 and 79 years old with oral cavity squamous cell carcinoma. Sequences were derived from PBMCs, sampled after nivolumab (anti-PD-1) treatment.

This CDR3 is CASSPRTGGPYEQYF. Written as DNA, the CDR3 is TGTGCCAGCAGTCCCCGGACAGGGGGCCCCTACGAGCAGTACTTC. This chain joins TRBV27 and TRBJ2-7; TRBD1 agrees at 11 bases. The CDR3 sequence is 15 residues long. J was trimmed by 2 bases and V by 5 bases; bases with no gene match: 5. Germline lookup yields CDR1 MNHEY and CDR2 SMNVEV (reference sequence).